This T cell receptor beta chain was captured in a study of cytomegalovirus exposure and HLA in healthy donors. The study ran its PCR with 60 Vbeta and 13 Jbeta primers. Study processing details: Later analysis identified roughly 84 million unique TCR beta chains, some 10 million shared. Clones were sequenced by immunoSEQ multiplex PCR, and TCRdb holds only the in-frame ones, with some missing. The D gene and trimming were derived from the DNA, and the V and J assignments and clone size from that table. This table holds roughly 100,000 clones, 75% to 85% found once. The specimen sequenced was PBMCs. This TCR came from a young woman in good health and CMV-seropositive.

CDR3 region: CASSLQGNTEAFF. As DNA, the CDR3 is TGTGCCAGCAGCTTACAGGGGAACACTGAAGCTTTCTTT. The chain is built from TRBV5-4 and TRBJ1-1, with D possibly matching TRBD1 (6 bases). The germline V gene has CDR1 SGHNT and CDR2 YYREEE (reference sequence). The ends were cut back, 2 bases at V and 1 base at J, with 6 bases in the middle. This CDR3 is 13 amino acids long.